The T cell receptor beta chain described here comes from a study of cytomegalovirus exposure and HLA in healthy donors. Points from the study as a whole: The productive fraction for most TCR beta V segments was about 90% or about 30% in an earlier analysis. Common viral pathogens (according to a later analysis) appeared linked to several of the most significant clusters. In a later analysis, TCR beta V- and J-gene trimming showed a link to a missense DCLRE1C variant.

Concerning this clone itself: Its cognate antigen is unknown.

Losses at the gene ends were 1 base for V and 5 bases for J; bases not matched to a gene: 5. This CDR3 spans 15 amino acids. Looked up from germline, CDR1 is SGHVS and CDR2 is FQNEAQ. Primers included in the PCR were 60 Vbeta and 13 Jbeta primers. Using immunoSEQ multiplex PCR, the repertoire was profiled, and TCRdb retains in-frame clones only, with some absent. The table lists 200,000 to 250,000 clones, 80% to 85% of them singletons. This chain connects TRBV7-8 to TRBJ1-1; TRBD1 matches at 9 bases. Specimen: PBMCs. This receptor was taken from a woman aged 55-75 years in good health and CMV-seropositive. DNA for the CDR3: TGTGCCAGCAGCTTAGGGTGGACAGGGGAGACTGAAGCTTTCTTT. This gives the protein CASSLGWTGETEAFF.